This note documents a single T cell receptor beta chain sequence. The CDR3 is made up of 14 amino acids. V was cut by 4 bases and J by 1 base, with 11 bases left in between. Germline lookup yields CDR1 SGHKS and CDR2 YYEKEE (reference sequence). The entry originates in a study of blood T cell repertoires in COVID-19. Background on the study: The United States, Italy and Spain were the sources of the acute and convalescent COVID-19 samples. The analysed material was cDNA or gDNA that came from T cells, B-cell-depleted T cells, or PBMCs.

As processed by the authors: Estimates of nucleated cell counts were drawn from the amplification of reference gene primers. The method was immunoSEQ multiplex PCR; TCRdb's version includes in-frame clones alone and lacks a portion of them. V, J and clone size were drawn from that table, and D and trimming were deduced from the DNA. This repertoire shows 130,000 to 150,000 clones, approximately 85% found once; its top ten account for 6.5% to 9.5%. It was during active infection that Seattle patients were enrolled and then longitudinally followed. This sequence originates from an older woman with COVID-19, enrolled during active disease. Material for sequencing was peripheral blood. The rearrangement links TRBV5-5 to TRBJ1-2, with a weak D call TRBD1 (6 bases). The CDR3 nucleotides read TGTGCCAGCAGCCCGCAGGGGCATAACTATGGCTACACCTTC. Protein product: CASSPQGHNYGYTF. Full variable domain (remainder filled in from reference TRBV5-5 and TRBJ1-2): DAGVTQSPTHLIKTRGQQVTLRCSPISGHKSVSWYQQVLGQGPQFIFQYYEKEERGRGNFPDRFSARQFPNYSSELNVNALLLGDSALYLCASSPQGHNYGYTFGSGTRLTVV.